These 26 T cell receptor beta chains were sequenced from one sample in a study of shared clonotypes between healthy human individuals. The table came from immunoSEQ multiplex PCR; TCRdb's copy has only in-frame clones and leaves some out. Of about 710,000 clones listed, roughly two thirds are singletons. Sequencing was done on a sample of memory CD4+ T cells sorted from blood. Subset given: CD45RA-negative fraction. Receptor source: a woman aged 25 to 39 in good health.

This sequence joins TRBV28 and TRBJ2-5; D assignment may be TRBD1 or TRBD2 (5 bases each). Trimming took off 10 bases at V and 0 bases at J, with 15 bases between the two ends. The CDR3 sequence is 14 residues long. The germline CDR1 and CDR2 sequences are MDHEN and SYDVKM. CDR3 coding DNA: TGTGCCACCAAGGGGAGCGCGTACCAAGAGACCCAGTACTTC. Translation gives CATKGSAYQETQYF.

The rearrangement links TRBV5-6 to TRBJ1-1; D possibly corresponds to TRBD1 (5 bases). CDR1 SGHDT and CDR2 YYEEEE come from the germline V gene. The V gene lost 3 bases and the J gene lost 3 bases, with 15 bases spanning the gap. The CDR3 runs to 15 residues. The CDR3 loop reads CASSSRGVGDTEAFF. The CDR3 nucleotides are TGTGCCAGCAGCTCCCGTGGGGTGGGGGACACTGAAGCTTTCTTT.

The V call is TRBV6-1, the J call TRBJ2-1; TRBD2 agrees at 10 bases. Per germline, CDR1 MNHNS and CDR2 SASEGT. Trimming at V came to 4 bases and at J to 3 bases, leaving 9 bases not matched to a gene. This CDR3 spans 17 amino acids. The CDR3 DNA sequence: TGTGCCAGCAGTGCAAGGCTAGCGGGAGTGAACTACAATGAGCAGTTCTTC. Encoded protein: CASSARLAGVNYNEQFF.

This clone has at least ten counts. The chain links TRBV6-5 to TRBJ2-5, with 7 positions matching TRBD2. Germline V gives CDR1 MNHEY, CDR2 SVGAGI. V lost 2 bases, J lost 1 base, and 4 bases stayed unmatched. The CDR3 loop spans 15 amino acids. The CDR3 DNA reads TGTGCCAGCAGTTACCTGGCTAGCGGCCAAGAGACCCAGTACTTC. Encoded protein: CASSYLASGQETQYF.

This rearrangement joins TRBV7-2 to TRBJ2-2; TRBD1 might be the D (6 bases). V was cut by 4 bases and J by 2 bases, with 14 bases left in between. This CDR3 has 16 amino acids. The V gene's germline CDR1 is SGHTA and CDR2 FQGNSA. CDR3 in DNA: TGTGCCAGCAGCTCCCTAGGGGGAACAAACACCGGGGAGCTGTTTTTT. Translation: CASSSLGGTNTGELFF.

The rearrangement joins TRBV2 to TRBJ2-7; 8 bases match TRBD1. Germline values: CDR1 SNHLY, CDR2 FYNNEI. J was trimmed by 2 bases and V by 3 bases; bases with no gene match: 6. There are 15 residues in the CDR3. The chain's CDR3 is CASSERTGIAYEQYF. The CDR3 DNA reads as TGTGCCAGCAGTGAGAGGACAGGGATCGCCTACGAGCAGTACTTC.

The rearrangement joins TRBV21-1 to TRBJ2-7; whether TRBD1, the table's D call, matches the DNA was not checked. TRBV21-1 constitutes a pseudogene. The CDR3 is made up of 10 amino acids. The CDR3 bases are TGTGCCAGCAGCAAACAGGGTCAATTCTTC. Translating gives CASSKQGQFF.

The CDR3 sequence: CASSPKAGYEQYF. The CDR3 DNA reads TGTGCCAGCAGCCCCAAAGCGGGATACGAGCAGTACTTC. This chain connects TRBV13 to TRBJ2-7; 7 bases are a match to TRBD2. The V gene's germline CDR1 is PRHDT and CDR2 FYEKMQ (reference sequence). V was pared by 5 bases and J by 4 bases, with 5 bases of the junction left unmatched. The CDR3 sequence is 13 residues long.

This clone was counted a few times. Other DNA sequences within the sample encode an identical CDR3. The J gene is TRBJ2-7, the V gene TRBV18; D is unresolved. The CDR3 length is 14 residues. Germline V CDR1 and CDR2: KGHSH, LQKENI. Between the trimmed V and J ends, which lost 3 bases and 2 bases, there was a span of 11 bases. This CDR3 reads CASSPGQPAYEQYF. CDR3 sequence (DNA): TGTGCCAGCTCACCGGGCCAGCCGGCCTACGAGCAGTACTTC.

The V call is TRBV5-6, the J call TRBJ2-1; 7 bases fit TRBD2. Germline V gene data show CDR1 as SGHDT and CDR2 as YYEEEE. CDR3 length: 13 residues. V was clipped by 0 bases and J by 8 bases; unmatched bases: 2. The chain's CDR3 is CASSLDRGDEQFF. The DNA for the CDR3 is TGTGCCAGCAGCTTGGATCGGGGGGATGAGCAGTTCTTC. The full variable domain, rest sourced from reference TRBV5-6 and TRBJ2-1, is DAGVTQSPTHLIKTRGQQVTLRCSPKSGHDTVSWYQQALGQGPQFIFQYYEEEERQRGNFPDRFSGHQFPNYSSELNVNALLLGDSALYLCASSLDRGDEQFFGPGTRLTVL.

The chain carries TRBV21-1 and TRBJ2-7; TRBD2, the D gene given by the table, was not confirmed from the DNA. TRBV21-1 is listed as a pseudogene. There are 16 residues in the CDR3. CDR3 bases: TGTGCCAGCAGCAAAGGGGCGGGCAGCGGGAGGTACGAGCAGTACTTC. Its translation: CASSKGAGSGRYEQYF.

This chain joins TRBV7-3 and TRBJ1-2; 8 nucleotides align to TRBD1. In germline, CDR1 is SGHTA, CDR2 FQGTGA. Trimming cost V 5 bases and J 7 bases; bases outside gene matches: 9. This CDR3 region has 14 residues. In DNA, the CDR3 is TGTGCCAGCAGCCCCAATGGACAGGGCGGTGGCTACACCTTC. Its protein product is CASSPNGQGGGYTF.

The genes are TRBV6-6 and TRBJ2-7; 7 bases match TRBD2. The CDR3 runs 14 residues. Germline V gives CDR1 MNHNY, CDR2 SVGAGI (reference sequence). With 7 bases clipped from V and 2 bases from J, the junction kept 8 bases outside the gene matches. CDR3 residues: CASTGGGRTYEQYF. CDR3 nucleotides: TGTGCCAGCACGGGTGGCGGGAGAACCTACGAGCAGTACTTC.

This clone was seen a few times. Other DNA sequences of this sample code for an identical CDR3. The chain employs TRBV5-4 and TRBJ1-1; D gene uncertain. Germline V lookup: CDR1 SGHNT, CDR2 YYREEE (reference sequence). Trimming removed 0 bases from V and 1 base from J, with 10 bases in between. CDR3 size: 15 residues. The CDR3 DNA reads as TGTGCCAGCAGCTTGGCGGGAATTGCGAACACTGAAGCTTTCTTT. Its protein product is CASSLAGIANTEAFF.

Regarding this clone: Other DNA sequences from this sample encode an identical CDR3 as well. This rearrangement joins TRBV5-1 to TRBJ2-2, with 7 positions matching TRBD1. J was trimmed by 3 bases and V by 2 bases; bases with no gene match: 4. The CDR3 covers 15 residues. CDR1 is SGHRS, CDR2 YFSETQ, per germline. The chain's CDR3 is CASSFGDRDTGELFF. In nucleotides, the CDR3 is TGCGCCAGCAGCTTTGGGGACAGAGACACCGGGGAGCTGTTTTTT.

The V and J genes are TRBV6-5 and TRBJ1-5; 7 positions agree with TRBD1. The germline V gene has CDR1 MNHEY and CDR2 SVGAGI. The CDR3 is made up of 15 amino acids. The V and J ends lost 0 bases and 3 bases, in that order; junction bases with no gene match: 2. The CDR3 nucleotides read TGTGCCAGCAGTTACTCCGGGACAGACAATCAGCCCCAGCATTTT. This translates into CASSYSGTDNQPQHF.

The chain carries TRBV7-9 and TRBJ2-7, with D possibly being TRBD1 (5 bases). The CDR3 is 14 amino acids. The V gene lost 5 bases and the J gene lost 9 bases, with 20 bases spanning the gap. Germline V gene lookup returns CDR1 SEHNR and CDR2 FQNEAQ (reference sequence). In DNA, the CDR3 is TGTGCCAGCAGCCCCATTCGGGCAGGGCTAGGGCAGTACTTC. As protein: CASSPIRAGLGQYF.

CDR3 loop: CASSPRRGAGGEQYF. CDR3 DNA: TGTGCCAGCTCACCGAGGCGGGGGGCGGGCGGCGAGCAGTACTTC. The V and J genes are TRBV18 and TRBJ2-7; 8 bases are a match to TRBD2. This CDR3 comprises 15 residues. CDR1 and CDR2 from the germline V gene are KGHSH and LQKENI. The J segment lost 6 bases and the V segment lost 3 bases, leaving 10 bases of the junction unmatched.

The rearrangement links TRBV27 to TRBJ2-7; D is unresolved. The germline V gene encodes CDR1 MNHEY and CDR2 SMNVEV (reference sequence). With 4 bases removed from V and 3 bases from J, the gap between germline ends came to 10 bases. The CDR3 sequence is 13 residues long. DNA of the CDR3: TGTGCCAGCAGTTATGCCAACGGCTACGAGCAGTACTTC. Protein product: CASSYANGYEQYF.

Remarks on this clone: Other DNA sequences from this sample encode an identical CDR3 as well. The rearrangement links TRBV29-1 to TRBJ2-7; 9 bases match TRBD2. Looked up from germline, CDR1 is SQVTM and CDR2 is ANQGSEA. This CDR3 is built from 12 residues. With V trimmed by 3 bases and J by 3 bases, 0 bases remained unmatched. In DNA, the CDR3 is TGCAGCGTTGATAGCGGGAGCTACGAGCAGTACTTC. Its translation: CSVDSGSYEQYF.

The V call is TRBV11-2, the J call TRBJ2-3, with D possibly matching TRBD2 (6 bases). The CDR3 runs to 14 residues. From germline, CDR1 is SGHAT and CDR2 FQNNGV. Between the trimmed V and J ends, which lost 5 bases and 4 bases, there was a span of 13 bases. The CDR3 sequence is CASSRREVADTQYF. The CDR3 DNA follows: TGTGCCAGCAGCAGGAGGGAGGTGGCAGATACGCAGTATTTT.

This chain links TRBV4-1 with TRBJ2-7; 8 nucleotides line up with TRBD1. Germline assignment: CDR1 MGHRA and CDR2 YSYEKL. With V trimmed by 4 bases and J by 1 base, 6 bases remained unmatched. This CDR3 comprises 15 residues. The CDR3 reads CASSRPGTGSYEQYF. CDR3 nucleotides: TGCGCCAGCAGCCGCCCCGGGACAGGATCCTACGAGCAGTACTTC.

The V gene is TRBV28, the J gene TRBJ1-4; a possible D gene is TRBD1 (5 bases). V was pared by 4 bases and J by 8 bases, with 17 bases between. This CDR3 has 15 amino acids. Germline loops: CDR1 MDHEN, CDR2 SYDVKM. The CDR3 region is CASSSPAGTGEKLFF. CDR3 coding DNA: TGTGCCAGCAGTTCCCCCGCGGGGACGGGGGAAAAACTGTTTTTT.

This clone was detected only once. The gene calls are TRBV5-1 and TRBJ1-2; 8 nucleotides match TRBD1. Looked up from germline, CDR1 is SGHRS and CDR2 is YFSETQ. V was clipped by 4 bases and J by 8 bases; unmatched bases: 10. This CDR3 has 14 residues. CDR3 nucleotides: TGCGCCAGCAGCCTAGGGCCGACAGGGGAAGGCTACACCTTC. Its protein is CASSLGPTGEGYTF.

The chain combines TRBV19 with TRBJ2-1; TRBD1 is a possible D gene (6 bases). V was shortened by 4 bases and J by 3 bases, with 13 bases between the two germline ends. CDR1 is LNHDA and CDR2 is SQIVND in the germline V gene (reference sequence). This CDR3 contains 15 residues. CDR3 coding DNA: TGTGCCAGTAGTAGTACCGGGACAAGCTACAATGAGCAGTTCTTC. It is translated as CASSSTGTSYNEQFF. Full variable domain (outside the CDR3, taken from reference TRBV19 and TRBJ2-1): DGGITQSPKYLFRKEGQNVTLSCEQNLNHDAMYWYRQDPGQGLRLIYYSQIVNDFQKGDIAEGYSVSREKKESFPLTVTSAQKNPTAFYLCASSSTGTSYNEQFFGPGTRLTVL.

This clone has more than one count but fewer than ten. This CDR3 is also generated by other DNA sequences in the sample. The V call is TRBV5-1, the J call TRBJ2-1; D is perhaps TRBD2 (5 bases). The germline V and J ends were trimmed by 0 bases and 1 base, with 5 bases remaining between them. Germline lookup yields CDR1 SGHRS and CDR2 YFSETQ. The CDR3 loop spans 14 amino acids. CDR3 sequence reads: CASSLAGSYNEQFF. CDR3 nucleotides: TGCGCCAGCAGCTTGGCGGGGTCCTACAATGAGCAGTTCTTC.